These 21 T cell receptor beta chains originate from one sample sequenced in a study of blood T cell repertoires in COVID-19. Profiling relied on immunoSEQ multiplex PCR, and the TCRdb table lists in-frame clones only, not all of them. The sample includes 220,000 or so clones, 84% of them seen just once. Sample: peripheral blood. The source is a woman in her sixties or seventies who had recovered from COVID-19.

The chain combines TRBV6-5 with TRBJ2-1; D gene uncertain. The ends were cut back, 0 bases at V and 8 bases at J, with 11 bases in the middle. This CDR3 comprises 14 residues. Per germline, CDR1 MNHEY and CDR2 SVGAGI. The DNA for the CDR3 is TGTGCCAGCAGTTACTCGATCGCCGCGGATGAGCAGTTCTTC. It specifies CASSYSIAADEQFF.

The rearrangement joins TRBV10-3 to TRBJ2-7; TRBD2 might be the D (7 bases). CDR3 size: 15 residues. Trimming removed 11 bases at V and 0 bases at J, with 20 bases between. Germline CDR1 ENHRY, CDR2 SYGVKD. The CDR3 loop is CAAWGGGHYSYEQYF. In DNA form, the CDR3 reads TGTGCCGCGTGGGGGGGCGGCCACTACTCCTACGAGCAGTACTTC.

This clone was observed once. CDR3: CASRVGGSSGNTIYF. The DNA of the CDR3 is TGTGCCAGCAGGGTGGGAGGGAGCTCTGGAAACACCATATATTTT. The gene calls are TRBV2 and TRBJ1-3; D gene uncertain. The CDR3 sequence is 15 residues long. The ends were cut back, 6 bases at V and 0 bases at J, with 12 bases in the middle. Germline V gene sequence: CDR1 SNHLY, CDR2 FYNNEI.

The genes are TRBV9 and TRBJ2-3; D gene unclear. The V end lost 0 bases, the J end lost 5 bases, and 4 bases lay between the germline ends. Germline CDR1 reads SGDLS; CDR2 reads YYNGEE. This CDR3 has 12 amino acids. The DNA for the CDR3 is TGTGCCAGCAGCGTAGGTAAAGATACGCAGTATTTT. Translation: CASSVGKDTQYF.

The chain recombines TRBV10-3 with TRBJ2-7; tentative D call: TRBD2 (5 bases). Germline CDR1 and CDR2: ENHRY and SYGVKD. V shed 5 bases and J shed 6 bases, with 23 bases lying between them. This CDR3 is built from 16 residues. The CDR3 region is CAISLRVPGTMLEQYF. In DNA form, the CDR3 reads TGTGCCATCAGTTTGAGGGTACCGGGAACCATGCTCGAGCAGTACTTC.

This chain joins TRBV9 and TRBJ2-3, with D hard to call. Germline V gene lookup returns CDR1 SGDLS and CDR2 YYNGEE. Between the trimmed V and J ends, which lost 7 bases and 1 base, there was a span of 16 bases. The CDR3 totals 15 residues. The CDR3 bases are TGTGCCAGCTCAAGTCTCACTCCGGGCACAGATACGCAGTATTTT. This gives the protein CASSSLTPGTDTQYF.

Concerning this clone: This CDR3 is also generated by other DNA sequences in the sample. CDR3 in amino acids: CASSVDHSSGNTIYF. DNA for the CDR3: TGTGCCAGCAGCGTAGATCATAGCTCTGGAAACACCATATATTTT. The chain uses TRBV9 and TRBJ1-3; D gene uncertain. The germline V gene encodes CDR1 SGDLS and CDR2 YYNGEE. Trimming shortened V by 0 bases and J by 0 bases, and 7 bases separated the two germline ends. The CDR3 is 15 residues long.

J is TRBJ2-1 and V is TRBV2, with TRBD2 as a possible D gene (5 bases). The germline gives CDR1 SNHLY, CDR2 FYNNEI. CDR3 size: 15 residues. Trimming stripped 7 bases from V and 0 bases from J, with 13 bases between. The CDR3 nucleotides are TGTGCCAGCACCTCCCCAGAGGGCTCCTACAATGAGCAGTTCTTC. Its translation: CASTSPEGSYNEQFF.

This sequence joins TRBV2 and TRBJ2-7; 7 positions match TRBD1. The CDR3 is 14 residues long. With 4 bases clipped from V and 5 bases from J, the junction kept 8 bases outside the gene matches. From germline, CDR1 is SNHLY and CDR2 FYNNEI. The CDR3 sequence: CASSGRTGGDEQYF. The DNA of the CDR3 is TGTGCCAGCAGTGGCCGGACAGGAGGCGACGAGCAGTACTTC.

The chain joins TRBV30 to TRBJ2-2; D possibly corresponds to TRBD1 (5 bases). CDR3 length: 14 residues. The V gene lost 0 bases and the J gene lost 7 bases, with 12 bases spanning the gap. Germline values: CDR1 GTSNPN, CDR2 SVGIG (reference sequence). CDR3 residues: CAWSVGLTHGELFF. The CDR3 DNA follows: TGTGCCTGGAGTGTGGGGCTTACTCACGGGGAGCTGTTTTTT.

The genes are TRBV7-3 and TRBJ2-5; D gene unclear. V lost 3 bases and J lost 4, with 9 bases in between. CDR3 length equals 13 residues. The germline V gene encodes CDR1 SGHTA and CDR2 FQGTGA. The CDR3 loop is CASSFASGETQYF. CDR3 DNA: TGTGCCAGCAGCTTTGCGTCAGGAGAGACCCAGTACTTC.

This clone was counted only a few times. The genes are TRBV5-1 and TRBJ2-3; 10 bases are a match to TRBD1. CDR3 size: 16 residues. Per the germline V gene, CDR1 is SGHRS and CDR2 is YFSETQ. V shed 0 bases, J shed 6 bases, and the junction held 7 bases outside the gene matches. The CDR3: CASSLAGTGASDTQYF. In DNA form, the CDR3 reads TGCGCCAGCAGCTTGGCCGGGACAGGGGCATCGGATACGCAGTATTTT.

This clone was seen only once. The chain employs TRBV6-5 and TRBJ1-2, with 9 bases matching TRBD1. Trimming took 5 bases from V and 7 from J; bases not matched to a gene: 11. This CDR3 is 15 amino acids long. Germline V CDR1 and CDR2: MNHEY, SVGAGI. CDR3 in DNA: TGTGCCAGCAGTACATCCGGGACAGGGCTGGGTGGCTACACCTTC. Translation: CASSTSGTGLGGYTF.

This clone was detected only once. The rearrangement links TRBV30 to TRBJ1-5; 7 positions match TRBD1. CDR3 length: 13 residues. The V gene's germline CDR1 is GTSNPN and CDR2 SVGIG (reference sequence). J lost 7 bases, V lost 3 bases, and 6 bases had no gene match. The DNA of the CDR3 is TGTGCCTGGAGCGGCGAGGGGGCCCAGCCCCAGCATTTT. As protein: CAWSGEGAQPQHF.

This chain's CDR3 is CASNDGVNTEAFF. As DNA, the CDR3 is TGTGCCAGCAACGACGGGGTGAACACTGAAGCTTTCTTT. This chain joins TRBV2 and TRBJ1-1; D is uncertain. CDR3 size: 13 residues. Germline V lookup: CDR1 SNHLY, CDR2 FYNNEI. The V and J ends lost 7 bases and 0 bases respectively, with 9 bases between them.

This sequence joins TRBV6-5 and TRBJ1-1; 9 nucleotides agree with TRBD1. The germline gives CDR1 MNHEY, CDR2 SVGAGI. Trimming took 8 bases from V and 5 from J; bases not matched to a gene: 9. The CDR3 spans 14 residues. For the CDR3, the DNA is TGTGCCAGCTGCGCGGACAGGGGTGGGACTGAAGCTTTCTTT. This gives the protein CASCADRGGTEAFF.

This clone was counted once. CDR3 amino acids: CASSLMSGGLGEQYF. Here the CDR3 DNA reads TGTGCCAGCAGCTTAATGAGCGGGGGGTTGGGCGAGCAGTACTTC. V is TRBV7-9 and J is TRBJ2-7, with 9 bases lining up with TRBD2. This CDR3 has 15 amino acids. Germline assignment: CDR1 SEHNR and CDR2 FQNEAQ (reference sequence). Unmatched junction bases numbered 8, after V lost 2 bases and J lost 6 bases. Variable domain in full (rest from reference TRBV7-9 and TRBJ2-7): DTGVSQNPRHKITKRGQNVTFRCDPISEHNRLYWYRQTLGQGPEFLTYFQNEAQLEKSRLLSDRFSAERPKGSFSTLEIQRTEQGDSAMYLCASSLMSGGLGEQYFGPGTRLTVT.

This clone was recorded a few times. V and J are TRBV7-3 and TRBJ2-2; 11 bases are shared with TRBD2. V shed 5 bases and J 6 bases; nucleotides not matched to a gene: 8. Per germline, CDR1 SGHTA and CDR2 FQGTGA. This CDR3 contains 16 residues. The CDR3 coding sequence is TGTGCCAGCAGCCCATCACTAGCGGGGGCTGCCGGGGAGCTGTTTTTT. Its protein is CASSPSLAGAAGELFF.

The J gene is TRBJ1-1, the V gene TRBV6-1, with D possibly being TRBD1 (6 bases). Germline CDR1 is MNHNS and CDR2 is SASEGT. V gave up 6 bases and J gave up 6 bases, with 14 bases separating them. This CDR3 comprises 13 residues. The CDR3: CASRIRQGSEAFF. Written as DNA, the CDR3 is TGTGCCAGCAGAATCCGGCAGGGGTCTGAAGCTTTCTTT.

The chain is built from TRBV6-6 and TRBJ2-1, with a tentative D call TRBD2 (5 bases). The V gene's germline CDR1 is MNHNY and CDR2 SVGAGI (reference sequence). V was trimmed by 0 bases and J by 0 bases, leaving 6 bases between them. The CDR3 contains 15 residues. CDR3 DNA sequence: TGTGCCAGCAGTTACTCAGGGAGCTCCTACAATGAGCAGTTCTTC. Protein product: CASSYSGSSYNEQFF.

Concerning this clone itself: Additional DNA sequences in this sample encode the identical CDR3. V usage is TRBV6-4 and J usage is TRBJ2-1; 10 bases align to TRBD2. CDR1 and CDR2 (germline): MRHNA, SNTAGT. This CDR3 has 14 residues. Trimming took 4 bases from V and 3 from J; bases not matched to a gene: 0. The CDR3 reads CASSASGGYNEQFF. For the CDR3, the DNA is TGTGCCAGCAGTGCTAGCGGGGGCTACAATGAGCAGTTCTTC.